The entry below describes one T cell receptor beta chain. This sample was taken from a study of blood T cell repertoires in COVID-19. Across the study: PBMCs, B-cell-depleted T cells, or T cells were the source of the cDNA or gDNA that made up the material.

CDR1 GTSNPN and CDR2 SVGIG come from the germline V gene (reference sequence). There are 11 residues in the CDR3. V dropped 1 base and J dropped 7 bases, with 7 bases sitting between them. In the authors' methods: Amplification from reference gene primers served as the basis for estimated nucleated cell counts. Produced via immunoSEQ multiplex PCR; TCRdb's table is partial and in-frame only. V, J and clone size were drawn from that table, and D and trimming were deduced from the DNA. The sample has a few hundred thousand clones; 65% to 90% are singletons. The chain joins TRBV30 to TRBJ1-2; the D is unclear. The sequence was collected from a woman aged 40 to 55 who had recovered from COVID-19. The sequenced material came from peripheral blood. CDR3 protein: CAWSAGGGYTF. CDR3 DNA: TGTGCCTGGAGTGCCGGTGGTGGCTACACCTTC. Full variable domain (outside the CDR3, taken from reference TRBV30 and TRBJ1-2): SQTIHQWPATLVQPVGSPLSLECTVEGTSNPNLYWYRQAAGRGLQLLFYSVGIGQISSEVPQNLSASRPQDRQFILSSKKLLLSDSGFYLCAWSAGGGYTFGSGTRLTVV.